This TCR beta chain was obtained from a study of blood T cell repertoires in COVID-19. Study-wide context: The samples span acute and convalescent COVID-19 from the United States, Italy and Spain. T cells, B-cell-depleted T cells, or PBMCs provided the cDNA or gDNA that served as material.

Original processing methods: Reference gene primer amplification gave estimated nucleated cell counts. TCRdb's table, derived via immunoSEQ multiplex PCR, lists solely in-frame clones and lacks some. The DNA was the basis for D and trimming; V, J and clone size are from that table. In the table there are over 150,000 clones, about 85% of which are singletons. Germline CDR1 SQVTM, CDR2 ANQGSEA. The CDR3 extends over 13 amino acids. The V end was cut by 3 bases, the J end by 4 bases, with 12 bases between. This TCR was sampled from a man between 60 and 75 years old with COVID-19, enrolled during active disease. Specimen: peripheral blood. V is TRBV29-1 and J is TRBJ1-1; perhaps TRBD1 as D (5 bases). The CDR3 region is CSVDRGTVTEAFF. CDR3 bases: TGCAGCGTTGACCGGGGGACCGTCACTGAAGCTTTCTTT.